The rows below give T cell receptor beta chains drawn from one sample of a study of control samples from healthy donors and cancer patients. Generated by immunoSEQ multiplex PCR, the TCRdb table keeps only in-frame clones and is missing some. The table includes about 110,000 clones, roughly nine tenths detected once. Sequences were obtained from blood. These receptor sequences come from a woman aged 18-35 years in good health. CDR3s include the opening cysteine and the closing phenylalanine or tryptophan. The D gene is left open where the match is weak. Rows give clone size only sometimes, using once, few, many, or a class for an expanded clone.

j_call: TRBJ2-1
v_call: TRBV6-1
d_call: TRBD2
clone_size: once
cdr3_aa: CASSERASGGQPFF
cdr3_nt: TGTGCCAGCAGTGAAAGGGCTAGCGGGGGGCAGCCGTTCTTC

j_call: TRBJ1-1
v_call: TRBV3-1/TRBV3-2
d_call: -
clone_size: -
cdr3_aa: CASSQPLRVWDTEAFF
cdr3_nt: TGTGCCAGCAGCCAACCGCTCAGGGTGTGGGACACTGAAGCTTTCTTT

j_call: TRBJ2-1
v_call: TRBV29-1
d_call: -
clone_size: -
cdr3_aa: CSALGDVRGHNEQFF
cdr3_nt: TGCAGCGCCTTGGGGGATGTTCGTGGACACAATGAGCAGTTCTTC

j_call: TRBJ2-7
v_call: TRBV5-5
d_call: TRBD1
clone_size: -
cdr3_aa: CASSVTGVPYEQYF
cdr3_nt: TGTGCCAGCAGCGTGACAGGGGTTCCCTACGAGCAGTACTTC

j_call: TRBJ2-7
v_call: TRBV28
d_call: -
clone_size: -
cdr3_aa: CASSSGPEQYF
cdr3_nt: TGTGCCAGCAGTTCAGGGCCCGAGCAGTACTTC

j_call: TRBJ2-6
v_call: TRBV7-8
d_call: TRBD1
clone_size: -
cdr3_aa: CASSQAWDRAFTGANVLTF
cdr3_nt: TGTGCCAGCAGCCAAGCCTGGGACAGGGCCTTCACTGGGGCCAACGTCCTGACTTTC

j_call: TRBJ1-5
v_call: TRBV28
d_call: TRBD1
clone_size: -
cdr3_aa: CASSVRGPPMPGNQPQHF
cdr3_nt: TGTGCCAGCAGTGTCAGGGGGCCTCCAATGCCCGGCAATCAGCCCCAGCATTTT

j_call: TRBJ2-3
v_call: TRBV6-2/TRBV6-3
d_call: -
clone_size: -
cdr3_aa: CASSFTGGAMKTDTQYF
cdr3_nt: TGTGCCAGCAGTTTTACCGGGGGTGCGATGAAAACAGATACGCAGTATTTT

j_call: TRBJ2-5
v_call: TRBV5-5
d_call: TRBD2
clone_size: -
cdr3_aa: CASSLWSGGPKTQYF
cdr3_nt: TGTGCCAGCAGCTTGTGGTCGGGAGGGCCGAAGACCCAGTACTTC

j_call: TRBJ1-2
v_call: TRBV7-2
d_call: TRBD1
clone_size: -
cdr3_aa: CASSLDSTGVGYTF
cdr3_nt: TGTGCCAGCAGCTTAGACAGTACAGGGGTGGGCTACACCTTC

j_call: TRBJ2-2
v_call: TRBV14
d_call: -
clone_size: once
cdr3_aa: CASSQVRASRELFF
cdr3_nt: TGTGCCAGCAGCCAAGTCCGGGCTAGCCGGGAGCTGTTTTTT

j_call: TRBJ2-5
v_call: TRBV9
d_call: -
clone_size: -
cdr3_aa: CASSAAGAEQETQYF
cdr3_nt: TGTGCCAGCAGCGCGGCCGGGGCAGAGCAAGAGACCCAGTACTTC

j_call: TRBJ2-7
v_call: TRBV5-6
d_call: -
clone_size: -
cdr3_aa: CASSLAHEQYF
cdr3_nt: TGTGCCAGCAGCTTGGCCCACGAGCAGTACTTC

j_call: TRBJ2-3
v_call: TRBV9
d_call: -
clone_size: -
cdr3_aa: CASSVLGSGTDTQYF
cdr3_nt: TGTGCCAGCAGCGTCCTCGGGAGCGGCACAGATACGCAGTATTTT

j_call: TRBJ2-7
v_call: TRBV20-1
d_call: -
clone_size: -
cdr3_aa: CSASDSNRPGYEQYF
cdr3_nt: TGCAGTGCTAGTGACTCCAACCGACCAGGCTACGAGCAGTACTTC

j_call: TRBJ2-7
v_call: TRBV5-1
d_call: TRBD2
clone_size: -
cdr3_aa: CASSSVSGRVYEQYF
cdr3_nt: TGCGCCAGCAGCTCCGTTAGCGGGAGAGTCTACGAGCAGTACTTC

j_call: TRBJ2-5
v_call: TRBV5-1
d_call: -
clone_size: -
cdr3_aa: CASSPGTNQETQYF
cdr3_nt: TGCGCCAGCAGCCCAGGGACAAACCAAGAGACCCAGTACTTC

j_call: TRBJ2-7
v_call: TRBV5-1
d_call: -
clone_size: few
cdr3_aa: CASSPMQEGSYEQYF
cdr3_nt: TGCGCCAGCAGCCCTATGCAGGAGGGCTCCTACGAGCAGTACTTC

j_call: TRBJ2-5
v_call: TRBV15
d_call: -
clone_size: -
cdr3_aa: CATTTGFQETQYF
cdr3_nt: TGTGCCACCACCACAGGGTTCCAAGAGACCCAGTACTTC

j_call: TRBJ2-7
v_call: TRBV7-2
d_call: TRBD1
clone_size: -
cdr3_aa: CASSLEGGLYEQYF
cdr3_nt: TGTGCCAGCAGCCTTGAAGGGGGCCTCTACGAGCAGTACTTC

j_call: TRBJ1-2
v_call: TRBV9
d_call: -
clone_size: -
cdr3_aa: CASSPGSPNYGYTF
cdr3_nt: TGTGCCAGCAGCCCCGGGAGTCCTAACTATGGCTACACCTTC

j_call: TRBJ2-3
v_call: TRBV7-8
d_call: TRBD1
clone_size: few
cdr3_aa: CASSPRDRGNTDTQYF
cdr3_nt: TGTGCCAGCAGCCCTAGGGACAGGGGAAACACAGATACGCAGTATTTT

j_call: TRBJ1-1
v_call: TRBV3-1/TRBV3-2
d_call: TRBD1
clone_size: -
cdr3_aa: CASSGSDRGFFVTAFF
cdr3_nt: TGTGCCAGCAGCGGATCGGACAGGGGGTTTTTTGTTACGGCTTTCTTT

j_call: TRBJ1-1
v_call: TRBV9
d_call: -
clone_size: once
cdr3_aa: CASSVESVMNTEAFF
cdr3_nt: TGTGCCAGCAGCGTAGAGTCTGTTATGAACACTGAAGCTTTCTTT

j_call: TRBJ1-2
v_call: TRBV6-5
d_call: -
clone_size: -
cdr3_aa: CASSYGGDVNYGYTF
cdr3_nt: TGTGCCAGCAGTTACGGGGGTGATGTTAACTATGGCTACACCTTC

j_call: TRBJ1-2
v_call: TRBV7-9
d_call: -
clone_size: -
cdr3_aa: CASISGALNYGYTF
cdr3_nt: TGTGCCAGCATATCCGGGGCACTCAACTATGGCTACACCTTC

j_call: TRBJ1-2
v_call: TRBV7-2
d_call: -
clone_size: -
cdr3_aa: CASSLGNGQGGYTF
cdr3_nt: TGTGCCAGCAGCTTAGGAAACGGGCAGGGTGGCTACACCTTC

j_call: TRBJ2-2
v_call: TRBV9
d_call: TRBD1
clone_size: -
cdr3_aa: CASSVGQGDTGELFF
cdr3_nt: TGTGCCAGCAGCGTAGGACAGGGGGACACCGGGGAGCTGTTTTTT

j_call: TRBJ2-4
v_call: TRBV5-1
d_call: -
clone_size: -
cdr3_aa: CASSPPGYENIQYF
cdr3_nt: TGCGCCAGCAGCCCCCCGGGGTATGAGAACATTCAGTACTTC

j_call: TRBJ1-2
v_call: TRBV7-2
d_call: -
clone_size: -
cdr3_aa: CASSLAIGTPNYGYTF
cdr3_nt: TGTGCCAGCAGCTTAGCGATCGGGACACCGAACTATGGCTACACCTTC

j_call: TRBJ1-2
v_call: TRBV28
d_call: -
clone_size: -
cdr3_aa: CASSLFGGLANYGYTF
cdr3_nt: TGTGCCAGCAGTTTATTCGGGGGCTTAGCTAACTATGGCTACACCTTC

j_call: TRBJ1-4
v_call: TRBV18
d_call: -
clone_size: once
cdr3_aa: CASSPIKNEKLFF
cdr3_nt: TGTGCCAGCTCACCAATAAAGAATGAAAAACTGTTTTTT

j_call: TRBJ2-5
v_call: TRBV27
d_call: -
clone_size: -
cdr3_aa: CASSLRGAPETQYF
cdr3_nt: TGTGCCAGCAGTTTACGGGGCGCGCCAGAGACCCAGTACTTC

j_call: TRBJ2-1
v_call: TRBV7-2
d_call: -
clone_size: -
cdr3_aa: CASSLRGNNEQFF
cdr3_nt: TGTGCCAGCAGCTTGAGGGGAAACAATGAGCAGTTCTTC

j_call: TRBJ2-4
v_call: TRBV6-8
d_call: -
clone_size: once
cdr3_aa: CASSYSTASGNIQYF
cdr3_nt: TGTGCCAGCAGTTACTCGACGGCCTCTGGGAACATTCAGTACTTC

j_call: TRBJ1-2
v_call: TRBV18
d_call: -
clone_size: -
cdr3_aa: CASSAGRDYGYTF
cdr3_nt: TGTGCCAGCTCAGCGGGACGGGACTATGGCTACACCTTC

j_call: TRBJ2-1
v_call: TRBV4-3
d_call: -
clone_size: -
cdr3_aa: CASSQDSPIDPEFF
cdr3_nt: TGCGCCAGCAGCCAAGATTCCCCCATAGACCCGGAGTTCTTC

j_call: TRBJ2-7
v_call: TRBV5-1
d_call: -
clone_size: -
cdr3_aa: CASSSDGGPTYEQYF
cdr3_nt: TGCGCCAGCAGCTCGGACGGGGGGCCGACTTACGAGCAGTACTTC

j_call: TRBJ1-2
v_call: TRBV18
d_call: TRBD1
clone_size: -
cdr3_aa: CASSPSQSGTGVYGYTF
cdr3_nt: TGTGCCAGCTCTCCATCCCAATCCGGGACAGGCGTCTATGGCTACACCTTC

j_call: TRBJ2-2
v_call: TRBV2
d_call: TRBD2
clone_size: -
cdr3_aa: CASRPLAARGGAAGELFF
cdr3_nt: TGTGCCAGCAGGCCCCTAGCCGCTCGCGGGGGGGCGGCCGGGGAGCTGTTTTTT

j_call: TRBJ2-2
v_call: TRBV30
d_call: TRBD1
clone_size: -
cdr3_aa: CAWIRQGPGELFF
cdr3_nt: TGTGCCTGGATTAGACAGGGTCCCGGGGAGCTGTTTTTT